These T cell receptor beta chains were read from a single sample in a study of post-analysis software for immune sequencing data. TCRdb called the PCR reads again in MiXCR, with one record for every CDR3 protein. The sample gives a few hundred thousand distinct CDR3 sequences, less than 40% of which show up once; around 4.8% is in the top ten. The sequencing sample was made of blood. The receptors were gathered from a girl between 10 and 17 years old with multiple sclerosis. Both conserved end residues are part of each CDR3. Each record gives: D gene, V gene, clone size, J gene, CDR3 protein, CDR3 DNA. A D gene is named only where the DNA matches it firmly. Clone size is shown for a subset of rows, as once, few, many or a class of expanded clone.

d_gene: NA
v_gene: TRBV28
abundance: NA
j_gene: TRBJ1-1
CDR3aa: CATTVRNTEAFF
CDR3nt: TGTGCCACCACGGTTCGGAACACTGAAGCTTTCTTT

d_gene: TRBD1
v_gene: TRBV9
abundance: NA
j_gene: TRBJ2-2
CDR3aa: CASSGQGVENTGELFF
CDR3nt: TGTGCCAGCAGCGGCCAGGGGGTAGAGAACACCGGGGAGCTGTTTTTT

d_gene: TRBD2
v_gene: TRBV9
abundance: many
j_gene: TRBJ2-4
CDR3aa: CASSVAGGAVENIQYF
CDR3nt: TGTGCCAGCAGCGTAGCGGGGGGGGCGGTCGAAAACATTCAGTACTTC

d_gene: NA
v_gene: TRBV5-1
abundance: many
j_gene: TRBJ1-5
CDR3aa: CASVIRRDQPQHF
CDR3nt: TGCGCCAGCGTGATACGACGGGATCAGCCCCAGCATTTT

d_gene: NA
v_gene: TRBV15
abundance: many
j_gene: TRBJ1-2
CDR3aa: CATSREIANYGYTF
CDR3nt: TGTGCCACCAGCAGAGAAATAGCTAACTATGGCTACACCTTC

d_gene: TRBD2
v_gene: TRBV3-1
abundance: many
j_gene: TRBJ2-3
CDR3aa: CASSQRRAGGLTDTQYF
CDR3nt: TGTGCCAGCAGCCAAAGAAGAGCGGGGGGCCTCACAGATACGCAGTATTTT

d_gene: NA
v_gene: TRBV11-2
abundance: once
j_gene: TRBJ2-7
CDR3aa: CASSLGIPYEQYF
CDR3nt: TGTGCCAGCAGCTTAGGTATCCCCTACGAGCAGTACTTC

d_gene: NA
v_gene: TRBV20-1
abundance: NA
j_gene: TRBJ2-1
CDR3aa: CSARADSPSYEQFF
CDR3nt: TGCAGTGCTAGAGCGGATTCCCCAAGCTATGAGCAGTTCTTC

d_gene: TRBD1
v_gene: TRBV20-1
abundance: many
j_gene: TRBJ1-4
CDR3aa: CSARDSNYATNEKLFF
CDR3nt: TGCAGTGCTCGGGACAGTAATTATGCAACTAATGAAAAACTGTTTTTT

d_gene: NA
v_gene: TRBV27
abundance: many
j_gene: TRBJ1-5
CDR3aa: CASNRPGQPQHF
CDR3nt: TGTGCCAGCAACCGCCCGGGTCAGCCCCAGCATTTT

d_gene: NA
v_gene: TRBV29-1
abundance: many
j_gene: TRBJ2-1
CDR3aa: CSVEARGTTYNEQFF
CDR3nt: TGCAGCGTTGAAGCCCGGGGGACAACCTACAATGAGCAGTTCTTC

d_gene: NA
v_gene: TRBV20-1
abundance: few
j_gene: TRBJ2-1
CDR3aa: CSATFPFGHLNEQFF
CDR3nt: TGCAGTGCCACCTTTCCGTTTGGGCACCTAAATGAGCAGTTCTTC

d_gene: NA
v_gene: TRBV7-9
abundance: NA
j_gene: TRBJ2-1
CDR3aa: CASSSFRADNEQFF
CDR3nt: TGTGCCAGCAGCTCGTTCCGTGCGGACAATGAGCAGTTCTTC

d_gene: NA
v_gene: TRBV14
abundance: few
j_gene: TRBJ2-7
CDR3aa: CASSQERGIYEQYF
CDR3nt: TGTGCCAGCAGCCAAGAACGCGGGATCTACGAGCAGTACTTC

d_gene: NA
v_gene: TRBV7-9
abundance: many
j_gene: TRBJ2-5
CDR3aa: CASSLINREQETQYF
CDR3nt: TGTGCCAGCAGCTTAATCAACAGGGAACAAGAGACCCAGTACTTC

d_gene: TRBD2
v_gene: TRBV20-1
abundance: NA
j_gene: TRBJ2-1
CDR3aa: CSADIAGGYEQDF
CDR3nt: TGCAGTGCGGATATAGCGGGAGGGTACGAGCAGGACTTC

d_gene: TRBD1
v_gene: TRBV4-2
abundance: NA
j_gene: TRBJ1-2
CDR3aa: CASSQERGGDDYGYTF
CDR3nt: TGTGCCAGCAGCCAAGAGCGAGGGGGCGACGACTATGGCTACACCTTC

d_gene: TRBD2
v_gene: TRBV5-1
abundance: many
j_gene: TRBJ2-1
CDR3aa: CASSFFGTSANYNEQFF
CDR3nt: TGCGCCAGCAGCTTCTTCGGGACTAGCGCTAATTACAATGAGCAGTTCTTC

d_gene: TRBD1
v_gene: TRBV28
abundance: many
j_gene: TRBJ1-2
CDR3aa: CASSLDRNYGYTF
CDR3nt: TGTGCCAGCAGCTTGGACAGGAACTATGGCTACACCTTC

d_gene: NA
v_gene: TRBV4-1
abundance: many
j_gene: TRBJ2-1
CDR3aa: CASSQDTVYNEQFF
CDR3nt: TGCGCCAGCAGCCAAGATACCGTCTACAATGAGCAGTTCTTC

d_gene: NA
v_gene: TRBV15
abundance: NA
j_gene: TRBJ2-2
CDR3aa: CATSRTANTGELFF
CDR3nt: TGTGCCACCAGCAGAACAGCTAACACCGGGGAGCTGTTTTTT

d_gene: NA
v_gene: TRBV20-1
abundance: many
j_gene: TRBJ2-7
CDR3aa: CSARATGGPSYEQYF
CDR3nt: TGCAGTGCTAGAGCGACCGGGGGGCCGTCCTACGAGCAGTACTTC

d_gene: NA
v_gene: TRBV20-1
abundance: NA
j_gene: TRBJ2-7
CDR3aa: CSAQRQVYEQYF
CDR3nt: TGCAGTGCTCAAAGACAGGTCTACGAGCAGTACTTC

d_gene: NA
v_gene: TRBV29-1
abundance: NA
j_gene: TRBJ1-4
CDR3aa: CSVARPGSSEKLFF
CDR3nt: TGCAGCGTTGCTCGTCCAGGGTCTTCGGAAAAACTGTTTTTT

d_gene: NA
v_gene: TRBV5-5
abundance: many
j_gene: TRBJ2-3
CDR3aa: CASSWGVGTDTQYF
CDR3nt: TGTGCCAGCAGCTGGGGGGTTGGCACAGATACGCAGTATTTT

d_gene: NA
v_gene: TRBV20-1
abundance: few
j_gene: TRBJ2-1
CDR3aa: CSARGTATYNEQFF
CDR3nt: TGCAGTGCTAGAGGGACGGCCACTTACAATGAGCAGTTCTTC

d_gene: NA
v_gene: TRBV12-3/TRBV12-4
abundance: NA
j_gene: TRBJ2-1
CDR3aa: CASSFYLAGEQFF
CDR3nt: TGTGCCAGCAGCTTTTACCTGGCAGGAGAGCAGTTCTTC

d_gene: TRBD1
v_gene: TRBV5-1
abundance: many
j_gene: TRBJ2-2
CDR3aa: CASSLPGGYTGELFF
CDR3nt: TGCGCCAGCAGCTTACCAGGGGGCTATACCGGGGAGCTGTTTTTT

d_gene: TRBD1
v_gene: TRBV27
abundance: few
j_gene: TRBJ1-1
CDR3aa: CASSLAGGITEAFF
CDR3nt: TGTGCCAGCAGTTTAGCAGGGGGAATCACTGAAGCTTTCTTT

d_gene: TRBD2
v_gene: TRBV4-1
abundance: many
j_gene: TRBJ2-3
CDR3aa: CASSQDGLASPTTQYF
CDR3nt: TGCGCCAGCAGCCAAGATGGACTAGCGAGTCCCACCACGCAGTATTTT

d_gene: NA
v_gene: TRBV28
abundance: few
j_gene: TRBJ1-5
CDR3aa: CASTGSRGNQPQHF
CDR3nt: TGTGCCAGCACGGGATCGAGAGGCAATCAGCCCCAGCATTTT

d_gene: NA
v_gene: TRBV18
abundance: NA
j_gene: TRBJ2-1
CDR3aa: CASSPPLRLTYNEQFF
CDR3nt: TGTGCCAGCTCACCACCGCTAAGATTAACCTACAATGAGCAGTTCTTC

d_gene: NA
v_gene: TRBV21-1
abundance: NA
j_gene: TRBJ2-7
CDR3aa: CASSKEARYEQYF
CDR3nt: TGTGCCAGCAGCAAAGAAGCGAGATACGAGCAGTACTTC

d_gene: TRBD2
v_gene: TRBV2
abundance: once
j_gene: TRBJ2-2
CDR3aa: CASSAGGANTGELFF
CDR3nt: TGTGCCAGCAGTGCCGGGGGGGCGAACACCGGGGAGCTGTTTTTT

d_gene: TRBD1
v_gene: TRBV2
abundance: NA
j_gene: TRBJ1-6
CDR3aa: CASRERDRSYNSPLHF
CDR3nt: TGTGCCAGCAGAGAACGGGACAGGTCCTATAATTCACCCCTCCACTTT

d_gene: TRBD1
v_gene: TRBV28
abundance: few
j_gene: TRBJ1-2
CDR3aa: CASTTGGQAPYGYTF
CDR3nt: TGTGCCAGCACCACAGGAGGACAGGCGCCCTATGGCTACACCTTC

d_gene: TRBD2
v_gene: TRBV15
abundance: many
j_gene: TRBJ2-5
CDR3aa: CATSSRGGGETQYF
CDR3nt: TGTGCCACCAGCTCACGGGGGGGCGGAGAGACCCAGTACTTC

d_gene: NA
v_gene: TRBV29-1
abundance: NA
j_gene: TRBJ2-7
CDR3aa: CSVEDNIRGGNEQYF
CDR3nt: TGCAGCGTTGAAGACAATATCAGGGGTGGAAACGAGCAGTACTTC

d_gene: NA
v_gene: TRBV20-1
abundance: few
j_gene: TRBJ1-5
CDR3aa: CSASPDRGPKQPQHF
CDR3nt: TGCAGTGCTAGCCCGGACAGAGGCCCGAAACAGCCCCAGCATTTT

d_gene: NA
v_gene: TRBV20-1
abundance: few
j_gene: TRBJ2-3
CDR3aa: CSARTWGGTDTQYF
CDR3nt: TGCAGTGCTAGAACGTGGGGGGGCACAGATACGCAGTATTTT

d_gene: NA
v_gene: TRBV20-1
abundance: many
j_gene: TRBJ1-2
CDR3aa: CSASPTRGGGGYTF
CDR3nt: TGCAGTGCTAGTCCTACGAGGGGGGGCGGTGGCTACACCTTC

d_gene: NA
v_gene: TRBV25-1
abundance: many
j_gene: TRBJ2-3
CDR3aa: CASSDPGVSTDTQYF
CDR3nt: TGTGCCAGCAGTGATCCGGGGGTCAGCACAGATACGCAGTATTTT

d_gene: NA
v_gene: TRBV12-3/TRBV12-4
abundance: NA
j_gene: TRBJ2-6
CDR3aa: CASGLLGGLTSGANVLTF
CDR3nt: TGTGCCAGCGGTTTACTTGGGGGACTTACCTCTGGGGCCAACGTCCTGACTTTC

d_gene: NA
v_gene: TRBV12-3/TRBV12-4
abundance: NA
j_gene: TRBJ1-5
CDR3aa: CASSLLDYQPQHF
CDR3nt: TGTGCCAGCAGTTTACTCGATTATCAGCCCCAGCATTTT

d_gene: NA
v_gene: TRBV5-5
abundance: few
j_gene: TRBJ2-7
CDR3aa: CASSLTGRAEQYF
CDR3nt: TGTGCCAGCAGCTTGACAGGGAGGGCCGAGCAGTACTTC

d_gene: NA
v_gene: TRBV15
abundance: many
j_gene: TRBJ2-4
CDR3aa: CATSLSRGAKNIQYF
CDR3nt: TGTGCCACCAGCTTATCCCGGGGAGCCAAAAACATTCAGTACTTC

d_gene: NA
v_gene: TRBV15
abundance: few
j_gene: TRBJ1-1
CDR3aa: CATSRDRGVNTEAFF
CDR3nt: TGTGCCACCAGCAGAGATCGGGGGGTGAACACTGAAGCTTTCTTT